This T cell receptor (beta chain) was identified during a study of blood T cell repertoires in COVID-19. In the study overall: Acute and convalescent COVID-19 specimens originated in the United States, Italy and Spain.

This clone was detected a few times. The method was immunoSEQ multiplex PCR; TCRdb's version includes in-frame clones alone and lacks a portion of them. The data hold fewer than 250,000 clones, with 92% observed a single time. Germline CDR1 and CDR2: ENHRY and SYGVKD. This CDR3 is 16 amino acids long. Trimming took 5 bases from V and 7 from J; bases not matched to a gene: 12. The chain joins TRBV10-3 to TRBJ1-5; 9 positions agree with TRBD1. The sample taken for sequencing was peripheral blood. This TCR came from a man aged 25 to 40 with acute or convalescent COVID-19. Written as DNA, the CDR3 is TGTGCCATCAGTCCTACTGCCGGGACAGGGAACCAGCCCCAGCATTTT. It codes for CAISPTAGTGNQPQHF.